This T cell receptor beta chain comes out of a study of blood T cells in healthy people across ages. The second PCR ran 7 to 11 cycles with a sample-barcoded 5' primer and J-beta primers. One entry per CDR3 protein, called by TCRdb with MiXCR from the 5' RACE reads. This repertoire shows fewer than 650,000 distinct CDR3 sequences, about 26% found once; its top ten account for about 3.3%. Every donor provided 9.5 to 10 milliliters of peripheral blood. CDR3 length: 15 amino acids. Germline V gene lookup returns CDR1 SGHRS and CDR2 YFSETQ. The germline V and J ends were trimmed by 4 bases and 0 bases, with 11 bases remaining between them. In its sample, this clonotype was seen a few times. The same specimen was also included in a second study, on T cells of mothers and their children.

Material for sequencing was blood. This TCR was sampled from a boy aged 2 to 10 in good health. This rearrangement joins TRBV5-1 to TRBJ2-4; no reliable D call. The CDR3 DNA reads as TGCGCCAGCAGCCGCGCAGGTCGAGCCAAAAACATTCAGTACTTC. Protein sequence: CASSRAGRAKNIQYF.